Listed here are 23 T cell receptor beta chains from one sample, sequenced in a study of identical twins. One entry per CDR3 protein, called by TCRdb with MiXCR from the 5' RACE reads. This sample yields 400,000 or so distinct CDR3 sequences, of which about 10% are seen a single time; 8.5% to 10% belongs to the top ten. Sequencing was done on a sample of naive T cells sorted from blood. The receptors originated from a woman between 50 and 59 years old in good health.

This clonotype was detected ten times or more. The J gene is TRBJ2-7, the V gene TRBV5-1; 8 positions agree with TRBD1. The CDR3 loop spans 15 amino acids. Germline loops: CDR1 SGHRS, CDR2 YFSETQ. J gave up 2 bases and V 2 bases, and 6 bases lay outside the gene matches. The CDR3 DNA follows: TGCGCCAGCAGCTTAGGACAGGGCTCAGCCTACGAGCAGTACTTC. This gives the protein CASSLGQGSAYEQYF.

This clonotype was recorded at least ten times. J is TRBJ1-1 and V is TRBV3-1; tentatively, D is TRBD1 (5 bases). V lost 2 bases to trimming and J lost 5 bases, with 9 bases between them. The germline CDR1 and CDR2 sequences are LGHDT and YNNKEL (reference sequence). The CDR3 is 13 residues long. Written as DNA, the CDR3 is TGTGCCAGCAGCCAAATTGGGGGGACTGAAGCTTTCTTT. It yields the protein CASSQIGGTEAFF.

This clonotype was found a few times. V and J are TRBV11-1 and TRBJ1-5, with 9 bases aligning to TRBD1. The germline V gene encodes CDR1 SGHAT and CDR2 FQDESV (reference sequence). The V gene end was trimmed by 5 bases and the J gene end by 6 bases; junction bases not matched to a gene: 8. CDR3 length: 15 residues. In DNA form, the CDR3 reads TGTGCCAGCAGCCCGGGACAGGGAGTGGGTCAGCCCCAGCATTTT. It translates to CASSPGQGVGQPQHF.

In its sample, this clonotype was seen a few times. This sequence joins TRBV27 and TRBJ2-3, with D maybe TRBD2 (6 bases). The CDR3 has 15 amino acids. Trimming removed 5 bases from V and 1 base from J, with 13 bases in between. The germline gives CDR1 MNHEY, CDR2 SMNVEV (reference sequence). CDR3 amino acids: CASSPQRRGTDTQYF. The CDR3 nucleotides are TGTGCCAGCAGTCCCCAGCGGAGGGGCACAGATACGCAGTATTTT.

This clonotype appeared a few times. The chain couples TRBV7-9 to TRBJ1-1; D gene unclear. Germline values: CDR1 SEHNR, CDR2 FQNEAQ (reference sequence). The CDR3 sequence is 15 residues long. Between the trimmed V and J ends, which lost 2 bases and 0 bases, there was a span of 10 bases. CDR3 loop: CASSLTPPVNTEAFF. CDR3 sequence (DNA): TGTGCCAGCAGCTTAACCCCTCCCGTGAACACTGAAGCTTTCTTT.

This clonotype was found a few times. The chain carries TRBV10-3 and TRBJ1-3; D gene unclear. Trimming took off 6 bases at V and 3 bases at J, with 3 bases between the two ends. The length of the CDR3 is 11 residues. Germline CDR1 is ENHRY and CDR2 is SYGVKD. The CDR3, as DNA: TGTGCCATCAGGGATGGAAACACCATATATTTT. Its translation is CAIRDGNTIYF.

This clonotype was detected many times. V usage is TRBV12-3 or TRBV12-4 and J usage is TRBJ1-1; 7 nucleotides align to TRBD1. V gave up 3 bases and J gave up 6 bases; unmatched junction bases: 7. The CDR3 is 14 residues long. CDR3 DNA: TGTGCCAGCAGTTTTCGACAGGGCAACTCTGAAGCTTTCTTT. Translated, it gives CASSFRQGNSEAFF.

The chain links TRBV7-2 to TRBJ2-1; TRBD2 matches at 8 bases. Germline CDR1 is SGHTA and CDR2 is FQGNSA. The CDR3 runs 15 residues. Trimming removed 5 bases from V and 8 bases from J; junction bases left unmatched: 11. CDR3 bases: TGTGCCAGCAGCGGCGCCGGGACTAGTCCCTATGAGCAGTTCTTC. As protein: CASSGAGTSPYEQFF. The variable domain in full, completed from reference TRBV7-2 and TRBJ2-1, reads GAGVSQSPSNKVTEKGKDVELRCDPISGHTALYWYRQSLGQGLEFLIYFQGNSAPDKSGLPSDRFSAERTGGSVSTLTIQRTQQEDSAVYLCASSGAGTSPYEQFFGPGTRLTVL.

Many counts were recorded for this clonotype. CDR3 nucleotides: TGCGCCAGCAGCCAATCGATCGGGAAGTACGAGCAGTACGTC. This codes for CASSQSIGKYEQYV. V and J are TRBV4-1 and TRBJ2-7, with TRBD2 as a possible D gene (5 bases). From germline, CDR1 is MGHRA and CDR2 YSYEKL. Trimming shortened V by 2 bases and J by 4 bases, and 12 bases separated the two germline ends. The CDR3 extends over 14 amino acids.

The chain combines TRBV12-3 or TRBV12-4 with TRBJ2-7, with 13 bases lining up with TRBD2. The CDR3 loop spans 16 amino acids. J lost 3 bases, V lost 6 bases, and 8 bases had no gene match. The DNA for the CDR3 is TGTGCCAGCAGCCCCGCAGGACTAGCGGGAGTCTACGAGCAGTACTTC. Amino acids: CASSPAGLAGVYEQYF.

This clonotype appeared a few times. This chain connects TRBV5-1 to TRBJ2-3, with a possible D match to TRBD2 (5 bases). The CDR3 sequence is 15 residues long. Trimming stripped 1 base from V and 4 bases from J, with 13 bases between. The germline gives CDR1 SGHRS, CDR2 YFSETQ. The CDR3 DNA sequence: TGCGCCAGCAGCTTGCGGAGCGGAGGTTCAGATACGCAGTATTTT. This encodes CASSLRSGGSDTQYF.

This chain links TRBV7-8 with TRBJ2-1; 10 nucleotides match TRBD2. Germline assignment: CDR1 SGHVS and CDR2 FQNEAQ. CDR3 size: 15 residues. Trimming took 6 bases from V and 8 from J; bases not matched to a gene: 10. The CDR3 sequence: CASRRSGRGNHEQFF. The CDR3 DNA reads TGTGCCAGCAGGCGGAGCGGGAGGGGGAACCATGAGCAGTTCTTC.

This clonotype occurred many times. J is TRBJ2-2 and V is TRBV7-8, with D hard to call. Germline V gene sequence: CDR1 SGHVS, CDR2 FQNEAQ. There are 16 residues in the CDR3. V lost 5 bases, J lost 6 bases, and 19 bases lay in between. As DNA, the CDR3 is TGTGCCAGCAGCCTATCCGGGCCTCCAATCCCCGGGGAGCTGTTTTTT. Amino acid sequence: CASSLSGPPIPGELFF.

This clonotype occurred many times. The chain carries TRBV10-3 and TRBJ2-6, with 9 bases identical to TRBD2. Germline V CDR1 and CDR2: ENHRY, SYGVKD. V dropped 4 bases and J dropped 0; count of bases not matched to a gene: 10. The CDR3 is made up of 19 amino acids. The CDR3 loop is CAISGSKASGTSGANVLTF. The CDR3 region has the DNA TGTGCCATCAGTGGTTCCAAGGCTAGCGGGACCTCTGGGGCCAACGTCCTGACTTTC.

This clonotype was seen only a few times. This chain joins TRBV27 and TRBJ2-3, with no clear D. The V gene's germline CDR1 is MNHEY and CDR2 SMNVEV (reference sequence). The CDR3 runs to 17 residues. Trimming left V 6 bases short and J 2 bases short, with 21 bases between. CDR3 nucleotides: TGTGCCAGCAGCCTATCTTTCATAAGATTGTTCACAGATACGCAGTATTTT. Translating it yields CASSLSFIRLFTDTQYF.

This clonotype was seen only a few times. The chain combines TRBV20-1 with TRBJ2-7; tentative D call: TRBD2 (5 bases). V lost 0 bases and J lost 8, with 14 bases in between. Per germline, CDR1 DFQATT and CDR2 SNEGSKA (reference sequence). The CDR3 totals 13 residues. The CDR3 region is CSARDETGIQQYF. The CDR3, as DNA: TGCAGTGCTAGAGATGAAACGGGGATCCAGCAGTACTTC.

This clonotype was observed a handful of times. CDR3 sequence: CASRGEAASSSYNEQFF. The CDR3 DNA reads TGTGCCAGCAGAGGCGAAGCGGCCTCTAGCTCCTACAATGAGCAGTTCTTC. This sequence joins TRBV2 and TRBJ2-1; D is possibly TRBD2 (5 bases). The CDR3 length is 17 residues. V was trimmed by 6 bases and J by 0 bases, leaving 18 bases between them. Germline V CDR1 and CDR2: SNHLY, FYNNEI.

This rearrangement joins TRBV5-1 to TRBJ2-5; D may be TRBD2 (6 bases). The CDR3 extends over 14 amino acids. V was shortened by 0 bases and J by 5 bases, with 11 bases between the two germline ends. The germline V gene has CDR1 SGHRS and CDR2 YFSETQ. The CDR3 nucleotides read TGCGCCAGCAGCTTGGGAGCGGGTAGCGAGACCCAGTACTTC. It encodes CASSLGAGSETQYF. The variable domain in full, completed from reference TRBV5-1 and TRBJ2-5, reads KAGVTQTPRYLIKTRGQQVTLSCSPISGHRSVSWYQQTPGQGLQFLFEYFSETQRNKGNFPGRFSGRQFSNSRSEMNVSTLELGDSALYLCASSLGAGSETQYFGPGTRLLVL.

This clonotype occurred many times. This chain uses TRBV7-6 with TRBJ2-6, with D unresolved. V was pared by 4 bases and J by 0 bases, with 19 bases between. CDR3 length: 19 amino acids. CDR1 is SGHVS and CDR2 is FNYEAQ in the germline V gene. The CDR3, as DNA: TGTGCCAGCAGCTCCCGAGTTCTGATAGAGTACTCTGGGGCCAACGTCCTGACTTTC. Translation gives CASSSRVLIEYSGANVLTF.

This clonotype appeared many times. The V gene is TRBV4-1, the J gene TRBJ2-1; TRBD2 aligns across 10 bases. Germline CDR1 MGHRA, CDR2 YSYEKL. The CDR3 consists of 18 residues. V lost 0 bases to trimming and J lost 7 bases; unmatched junction nucleotides: 12. As DNA, the CDR3 is TGCGCCAGCAGCCAAGATCTTGGTCTACTAGCGGGATATAATGAGCAGTTCTTC. Translated: CASSQDLGLLAGYNEQFF.

The J gene is TRBJ2-7, the V gene TRBV20-1; TRBD1 might be the D (5 bases). The CDR3 length is 15 residues. Germline CDR1 is DFQATT and CDR2 is SNEGSKA (reference sequence). V lost 0 bases to trimming and J lost 7 bases, with 19 bases between them. This CDR3 reads CSARDRAGRAGEQYF. For the CDR3, the DNA is TGCAGTGCTAGAGATAGAGCAGGGCGAGCTGGGGAGCAGTACTTC.

This chain uses TRBV12-3 or TRBV12-4 with TRBJ2-6, with D possibly being TRBD1 or TRBD2 (5 bases each). Trimming pared 6 bases from V and 4 bases from J, leaving 13 bases between. This CDR3 region has 15 residues. CDR3 DNA: TGTGCCAGCAGCCTCGGGGCCTCGGGGGCCAACGTCCTGACTTTC. Amino acids: CASSLGASGANVLTF.

The gene calls are TRBV7-8 and TRBJ2-7; D remains unclear. CDR3 length equals 15 residues. V was clipped by 2 bases and J by 6 bases, with 17 bases between them. Per germline, CDR1 SGHVS and CDR2 FQNEAQ. The CDR3 sequence is CASSLTRQRPSEQYV. The CDR3 DNA is TGTGCCAGCAGCTTAACCAGGCAGAGACCCTCCGAGCAGTACGTC.